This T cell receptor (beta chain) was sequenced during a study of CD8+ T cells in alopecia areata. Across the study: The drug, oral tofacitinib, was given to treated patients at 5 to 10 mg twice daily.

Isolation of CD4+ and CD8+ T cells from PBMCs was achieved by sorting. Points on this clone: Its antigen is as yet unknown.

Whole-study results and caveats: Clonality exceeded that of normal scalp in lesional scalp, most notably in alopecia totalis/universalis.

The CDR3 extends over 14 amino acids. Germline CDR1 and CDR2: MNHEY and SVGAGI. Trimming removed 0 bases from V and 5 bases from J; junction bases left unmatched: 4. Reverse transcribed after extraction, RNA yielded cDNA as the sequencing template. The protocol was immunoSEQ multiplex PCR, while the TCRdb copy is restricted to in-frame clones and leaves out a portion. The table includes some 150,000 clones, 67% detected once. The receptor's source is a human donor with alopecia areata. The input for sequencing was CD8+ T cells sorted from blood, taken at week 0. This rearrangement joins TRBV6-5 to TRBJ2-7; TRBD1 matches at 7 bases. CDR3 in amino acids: CASSYSSQGDEQYF. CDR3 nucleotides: TGTGCCAGCAGTTACTCGAGTCAGGGGGACGAGCAGTACTTC.